What follows are 3 T cell receptor beta chains derived from one specimen sequenced in a study of shared clonotypes between healthy human individuals. The repertoire was sequenced with immunoSEQ multiplex PCR; TCRdb's copy has only in-frame clones and lacks some. Found here are around 2.5 million clones, roughly 93% of them singletons; the top ten hold about 0.39%. Sequenced input: naive CD4+ T cells from PBMCs. Subset in this sample: CD45RA+ positively selected. These receptors were collected from a man in his late teens or twenties in good health. Some clones in this sample may be carry-over from other donors' samples.

The chain carries TRBV4-2 and TRBJ2-1; a possible D gene is TRBD1 (5 bases). The CDR3 contains 14 residues. Per the germline V gene, CDR1 is LGHNA and CDR2 is YNFKEQ. V gave up 0 bases and J gave up 7 bases, with 10 bases separating them. The CDR3 reads CASSQDLGRNEQFF. DNA of the CDR3: TGTGCCAGCAGCCAAGATTTGGGGCGGAATGAGCAGTTCTTC.

Of note for this clone: This specimen includes other DNA sequences encoding the same CDR3. The J gene is TRBJ1-1, the V gene TRBV6-5, with unresolved D. The germline gives CDR1 MNHEY, CDR2 SVGAGI. Trimming removed 3 bases from V and 2 bases from J, with 7 bases in between. This CDR3 contains 13 residues. The CDR3 DNA reads TGTGCCAGCAGTTATAACAGAAACACTGAAGCTTTCTTT. Its protein is CASSYNRNTEAFF.

V gene TRBV7-3 combines with J gene TRBJ2-2; D is unresolved. Trimming cost V 3 bases and J 0 bases, with 14 bases left between them. Germline loops: CDR1 SGHTA, CDR2 FQGTGA. The CDR3 covers 17 residues. The CDR3, as DNA: TGTGCCAGCAGCTTCTTTTCGTCACAGTCGAACACCGGGGAGCTGTTTTTT. Protein: CASSFFSSQSNTGELFF.